This T cell receptor (beta chain) is drawn from a study of tumor and adjacent non-tumor tissue in lung cancer. The library came from three nested PCR rounds adapted from ARM-PCR protocols. A single record per CDR3 protein comes from TCRdb applying MiXCR to the multiplex PCR reads. This table holds about 68,000 distinct CDR3 sequences, just under 60% found once. Germline trimming cut 3 bases from V and 5 bases from J; bases unmatched to any gene: 24. Germline V CDR1 and CDR2: DFQATT, SNEGSKA (reference sequence). The CDR3 has 20 residues. The template was RNA from unsorted bulk tissue. The sample comprised lung tumor tissue. V is TRBV20-1 and J is TRBJ2-2, with 7 bases fitting TRBD2. The source of this sequence is a man aged 45-65 years with non-small cell lung cancer. The CDR3 nucleotides read TGCAGTGCTAGCCGAGGATTACGACGAGTGGGAGGGCCTGTTACCGGGGAGCTGTTTTTT. This sequence encodes CSASRGLRRVGGPVTGELFF.